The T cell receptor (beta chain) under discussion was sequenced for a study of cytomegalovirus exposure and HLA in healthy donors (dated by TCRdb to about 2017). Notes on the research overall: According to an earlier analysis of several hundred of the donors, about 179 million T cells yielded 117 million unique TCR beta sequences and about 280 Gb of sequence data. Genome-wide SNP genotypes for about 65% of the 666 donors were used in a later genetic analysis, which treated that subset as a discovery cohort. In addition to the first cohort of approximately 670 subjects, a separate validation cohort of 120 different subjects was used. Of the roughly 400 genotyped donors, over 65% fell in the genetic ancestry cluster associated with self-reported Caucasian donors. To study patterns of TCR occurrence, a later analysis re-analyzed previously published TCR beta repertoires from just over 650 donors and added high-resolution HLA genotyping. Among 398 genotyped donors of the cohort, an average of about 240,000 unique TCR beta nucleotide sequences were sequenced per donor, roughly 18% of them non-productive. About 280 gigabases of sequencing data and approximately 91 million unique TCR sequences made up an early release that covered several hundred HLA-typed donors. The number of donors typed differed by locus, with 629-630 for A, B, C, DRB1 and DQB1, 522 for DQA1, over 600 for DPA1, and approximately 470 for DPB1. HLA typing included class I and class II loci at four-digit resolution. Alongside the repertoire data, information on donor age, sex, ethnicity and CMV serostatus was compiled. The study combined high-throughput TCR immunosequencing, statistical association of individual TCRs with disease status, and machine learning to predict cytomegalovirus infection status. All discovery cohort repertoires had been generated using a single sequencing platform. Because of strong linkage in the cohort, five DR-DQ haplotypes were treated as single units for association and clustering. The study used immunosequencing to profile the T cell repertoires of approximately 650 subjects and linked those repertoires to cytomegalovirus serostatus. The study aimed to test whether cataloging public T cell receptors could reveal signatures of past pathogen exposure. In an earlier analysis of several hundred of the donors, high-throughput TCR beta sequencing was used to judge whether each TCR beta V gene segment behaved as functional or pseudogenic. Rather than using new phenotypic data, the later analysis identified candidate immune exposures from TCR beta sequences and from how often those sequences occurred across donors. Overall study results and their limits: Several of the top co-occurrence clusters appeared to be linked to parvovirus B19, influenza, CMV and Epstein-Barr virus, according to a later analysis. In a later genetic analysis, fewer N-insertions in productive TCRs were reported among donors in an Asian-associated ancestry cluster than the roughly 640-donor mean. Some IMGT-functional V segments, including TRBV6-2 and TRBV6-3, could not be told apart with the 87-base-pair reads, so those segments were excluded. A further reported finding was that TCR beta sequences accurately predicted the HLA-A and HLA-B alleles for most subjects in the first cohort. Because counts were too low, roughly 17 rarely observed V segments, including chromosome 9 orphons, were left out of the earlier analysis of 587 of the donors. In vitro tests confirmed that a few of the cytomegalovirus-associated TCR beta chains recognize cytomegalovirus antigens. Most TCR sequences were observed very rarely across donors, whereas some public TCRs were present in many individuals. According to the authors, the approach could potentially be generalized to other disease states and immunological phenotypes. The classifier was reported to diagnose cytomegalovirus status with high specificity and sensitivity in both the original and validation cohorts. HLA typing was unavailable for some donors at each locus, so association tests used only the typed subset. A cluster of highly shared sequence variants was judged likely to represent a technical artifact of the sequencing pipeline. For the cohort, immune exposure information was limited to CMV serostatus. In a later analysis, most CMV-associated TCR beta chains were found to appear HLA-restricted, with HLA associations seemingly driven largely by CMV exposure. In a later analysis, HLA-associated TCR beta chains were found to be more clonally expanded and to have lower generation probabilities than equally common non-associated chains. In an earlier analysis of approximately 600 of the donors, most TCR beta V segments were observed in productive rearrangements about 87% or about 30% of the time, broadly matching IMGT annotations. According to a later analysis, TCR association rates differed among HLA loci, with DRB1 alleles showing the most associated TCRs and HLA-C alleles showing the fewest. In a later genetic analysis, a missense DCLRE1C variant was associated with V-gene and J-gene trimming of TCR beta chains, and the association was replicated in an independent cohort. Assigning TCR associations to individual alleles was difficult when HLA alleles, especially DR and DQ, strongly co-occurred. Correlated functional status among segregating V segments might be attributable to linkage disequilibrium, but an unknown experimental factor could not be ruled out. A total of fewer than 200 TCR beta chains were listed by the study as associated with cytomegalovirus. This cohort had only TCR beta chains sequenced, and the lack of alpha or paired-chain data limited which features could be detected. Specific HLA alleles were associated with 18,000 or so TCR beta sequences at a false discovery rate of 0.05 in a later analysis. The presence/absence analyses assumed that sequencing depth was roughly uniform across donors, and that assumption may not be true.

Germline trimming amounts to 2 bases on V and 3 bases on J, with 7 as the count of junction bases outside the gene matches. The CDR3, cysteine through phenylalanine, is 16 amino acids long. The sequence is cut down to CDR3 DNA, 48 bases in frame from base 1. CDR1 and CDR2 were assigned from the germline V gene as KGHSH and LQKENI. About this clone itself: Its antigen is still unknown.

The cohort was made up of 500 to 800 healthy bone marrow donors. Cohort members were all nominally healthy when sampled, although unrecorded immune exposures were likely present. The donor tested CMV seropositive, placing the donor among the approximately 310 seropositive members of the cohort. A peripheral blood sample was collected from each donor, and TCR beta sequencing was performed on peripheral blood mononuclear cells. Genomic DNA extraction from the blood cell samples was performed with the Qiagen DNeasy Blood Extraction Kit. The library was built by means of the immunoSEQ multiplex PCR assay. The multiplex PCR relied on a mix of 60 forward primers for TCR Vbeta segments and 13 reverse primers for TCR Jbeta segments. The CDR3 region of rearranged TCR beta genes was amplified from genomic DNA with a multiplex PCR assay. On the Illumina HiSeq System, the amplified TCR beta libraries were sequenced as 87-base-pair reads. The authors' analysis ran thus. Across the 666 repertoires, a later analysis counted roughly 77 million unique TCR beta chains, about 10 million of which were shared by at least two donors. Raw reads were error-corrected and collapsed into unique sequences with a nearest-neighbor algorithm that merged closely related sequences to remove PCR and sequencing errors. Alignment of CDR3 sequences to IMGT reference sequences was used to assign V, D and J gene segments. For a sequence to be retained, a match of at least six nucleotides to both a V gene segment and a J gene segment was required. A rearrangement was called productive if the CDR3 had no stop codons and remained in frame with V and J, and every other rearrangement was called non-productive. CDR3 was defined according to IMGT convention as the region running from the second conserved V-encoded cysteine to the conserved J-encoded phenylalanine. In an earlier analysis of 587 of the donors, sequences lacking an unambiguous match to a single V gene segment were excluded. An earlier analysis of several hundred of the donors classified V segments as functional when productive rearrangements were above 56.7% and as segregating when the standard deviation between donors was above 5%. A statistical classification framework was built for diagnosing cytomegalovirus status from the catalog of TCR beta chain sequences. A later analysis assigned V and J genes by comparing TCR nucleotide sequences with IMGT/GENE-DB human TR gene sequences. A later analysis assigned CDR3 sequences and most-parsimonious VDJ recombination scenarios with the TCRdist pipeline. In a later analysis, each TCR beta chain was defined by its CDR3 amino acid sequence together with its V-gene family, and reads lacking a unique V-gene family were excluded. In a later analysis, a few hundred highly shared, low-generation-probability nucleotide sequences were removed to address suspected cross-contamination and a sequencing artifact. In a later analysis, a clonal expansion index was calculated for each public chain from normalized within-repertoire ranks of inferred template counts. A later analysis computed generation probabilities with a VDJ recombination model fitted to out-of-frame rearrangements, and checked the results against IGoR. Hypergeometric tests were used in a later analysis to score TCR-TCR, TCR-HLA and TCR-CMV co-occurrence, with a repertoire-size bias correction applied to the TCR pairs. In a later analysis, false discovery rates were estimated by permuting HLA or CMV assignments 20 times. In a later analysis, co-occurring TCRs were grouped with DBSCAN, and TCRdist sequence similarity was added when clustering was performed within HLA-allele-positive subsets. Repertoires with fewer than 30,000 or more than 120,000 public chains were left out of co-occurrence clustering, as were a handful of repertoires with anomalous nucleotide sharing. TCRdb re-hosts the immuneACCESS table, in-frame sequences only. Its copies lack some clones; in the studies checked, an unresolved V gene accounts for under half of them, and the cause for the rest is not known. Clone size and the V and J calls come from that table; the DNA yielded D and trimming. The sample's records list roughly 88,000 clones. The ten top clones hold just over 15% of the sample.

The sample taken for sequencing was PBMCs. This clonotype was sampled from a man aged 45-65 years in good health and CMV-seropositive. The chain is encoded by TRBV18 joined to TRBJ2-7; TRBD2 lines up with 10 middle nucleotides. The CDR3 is CASSPGLAGAFYEQYF. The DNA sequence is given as TGTGCCAGCTCACCAGGTCTAGCGGGAGCCTTCTACGAGCAGTACTTC.